The following is a T cell receptor (beta chain) sequence with its context. Its antigen is as yet unknown. The data derive from a study of vaccination and CD4 T cells after COVID-19. On the study more broadly: Convalescent patients gave post-COVID blood a median roughly 96 days post-diagnosis, range 35 to 161. Study conclusions and caveats: Only after vaccination were a median roughly 86% of convalescents' reactive clones seen. Convalescent patients' clones that were vaccine-specific were spike mono-reactive in 304 of 307 cases.

Stated time point: late sampling 161 to 241 days after vaccination in three convalescent patients. Positive PCR tests were logged from March through December 2020, ahead of US Alpha, Beta and Delta variants. V was clipped by 4 bases and J by 1 base, with 11 bases between them. Per the germline V gene, CDR1 is MDHEN and CDR2 is SYDVKM. The CDR3 is made up of 14 amino acids. TCRdb processed the PCR reads anew with MiXCR; each CDR3 protein has one entry. In the table there are some 28,000 distinct CDR3 sequences, around 50% of which are singletons. V is TRBV28 and J is TRBJ2-7, with D possibly being TRBD2 (6 bases). This clonotype was obtained from a human donor who had recovered from COVID-19. Sequenced here: CD4+ T cells from blood, sampled about 7 months after SARS-CoV-2 vaccination. The CDR3 is CASSSPEGSYEQYF. CDR3 nucleotides: TGTGCCAGCAGTTCCCCGGAGGGATCCTACGAGCAGTACTTC.